The clone carrying this T cell receptor (beta chain) was seen once. Its antigen is currently unknown. Data came from immunoSEQ multiplex PCR; TCRdb stores just in-frame clones and leaves some out. The profile covers about 120,000 clones, with 80% to 90% appearing a single time and approximately 1.1% taken by the ten largest. Germline CDR1 SGHRS, CDR2 YFSETQ. CDR3 length equals 17 residues. V lost 4 bases, J lost 0 bases, and 12 bases stayed unmatched. The record originates from a study of cytomegalovirus exposure and HLA in healthy donors. Findings of the study overall: In vitro checks showed that a few CMV-associated chains really do target CMV antigens. The TCR clusters that emerged in the first cohort tended, a later analysis found, to co-occur in the 120 or so validation repertoires.

The receptor comes from a woman aged 18-29 years in good health and CMV-seronegative. The specimen was PBMCs. The chain employs TRBV5-1 and TRBJ2-7; 8 positions match TRBD1. The DNA for the CDR3 is TGCGCCAGCAGCCAACCTTTACAGGGGGTCCCCTCCTACGAGCAGTACTTC. Amino acid sequence: CASSQPLQGVPSYEQYF.